These 22 T cell receptor beta chains were all obtained from the same sample, sequenced in a study of cytomegalovirus exposure and HLA in healthy donors. Use of 60 Vbeta and 13 Jbeta primers characterized the PCR. The protocol was immunoSEQ multiplex PCR, while the TCRdb copy is restricted to in-frame clones and leaves out a portion. Among about 190,000 clones listed, 81% were seen once. Sequenced sample: PBMCs. The source of these receptors is a man aged 40-50 years in good health and CMV-seropositive.

This chain connects TRBV5-1 to TRBJ2-1, with D perhaps TRBD1 (6 bases). This CDR3 is built from 16 residues. V was trimmed by 0 bases and J by 8 bases, leaving 18 bases between them. Per the germline V gene, CDR1 is SGHRS and CDR2 is YFSETQ. In DNA form, the CDR3 reads TGCGCCAGCAGCTTGGATAAGGGACATCCAGGCGATGAGCAGTTCTTC. Translation: CASSLDKGHPGDEQFF.

The chain carries TRBV29-1 and TRBJ1-2; no firm D call. V was cut by 0 bases and J by 11 bases, with 13 bases left in between. Germline CDR1 reads SQVTM; CDR2 reads ANQGSEA. There are 12 residues in the CDR3. For the CDR3, the DNA is TGCAGCGTTGAAGAGCAGTTCAATAATTACACCTTC. The encoded protein is CSVEEQFNNYTF.

The genes are TRBV4-1 and TRBJ1-1; D call uncertain. Germline V CDR1 and CDR2: MGHRA, YSYEKL. There are 15 residues in the CDR3. V shed 4 bases and J shed 7 bases, with 19 bases lying between them. This chain's CDR3 is CASSPGEYPEFEAFF. The CDR3 bases are TGCGCCAGCAGCCCCGGGGAGTACCCAGAGTTTGAAGCTTTCTTT.

This clone has just one count. The chain carries TRBV18 and TRBJ1-2; TRBD1 aligns across 7 bases. CDR1 KGHSH and CDR2 LQKENI come from the germline V gene. This CDR3 is built from 13 residues. V was clipped by 3 bases and J by 7 bases; unmatched bases: 5. CDR3 sequence: CASSPQGGAGYTF. The CDR3 DNA reads as TGTGCCAGCTCACCGCAGGGGGGAGCTGGCTACACCTTC.

The chain links TRBV5-6 to TRBJ1-2, with D uncertain. Germline V gene sequence: CDR1 SGHDT, CDR2 YYEEEE. The germline V and J ends were trimmed by 4 bases and 3 bases, with 10 bases remaining between them. CDR3 length equals 13 residues. The CDR3 DNA sequence: TGTGCCAGCAGCCCCTCGCGGGACTATGGCTACACCTTC. Encoded protein: CASSPSRDYGYTF.

The CDR3 DNA reads TGTGCCAGCAGCAAGACGGGACAGGGGAGGGAGACCCAGTACTTC. The encoded protein is CASSKTGQGRETQYF. This chain joins TRBV9 and TRBJ2-5, with 10 positions matching TRBD1. After removal of 4 bases from V and 5 bases from J, the junction contained 8 bases not matched to a gene. Germline-derived CDR1 and CDR2 are SGDLS and YYNGEE. The CDR3 consists of 15 residues.

The CDR3 DNA sequence: TGTGCCAGTAGTAAACTAGCGGGGGTGAACACCGGGGAGCTGTTTTTT. It specifies CASSKLAGVNTGELFF. V gene TRBV19 combines with J gene TRBJ2-2; TRBD2 aligns across 11 bases. Germline CDR1 and CDR2: LNHDA and SQIVND (reference sequence). With V trimmed by 4 bases and J by 1 base, 2 bases remained unmatched. The CDR3 spans 16 residues.

The V gene is TRBV11-2, the J gene TRBJ2-3, with D possibly TRBD1 on 6 matching bases. Trimming cost V 7 bases and J 3 bases, with 8 bases left between them. The CDR3 spans 12 residues. CDR1 and CDR2 from the germline V gene are SGHAT and FQNNGV. CDR3 protein: CASTRGTDTQYF. The CDR3 nucleotides are TGTGCCAGCACTAGGGGGACAGATACGCAGTATTTT.

The genes are TRBV6-1 and TRBJ1-4, with D hard to call. Germline loops: CDR1 MNHNS, CDR2 SASEGT. The V and J ends lost 1 base and 6 bases respectively, with 6 bases between them. CDR3 size: 13 residues. CDR3 sequence reads: CASSEGGYEKLFF. CDR3 DNA: TGTGCCAGCAGTGAAGGAGGATATGAAAAACTGTTTTTT.

This chain uses TRBV7-8 with TRBJ1-2; 8 nucleotides match TRBD1. CDR3 length equals 14 residues. V lost 5 bases to trimming and J lost 2 bases; unmatched junction nucleotides: 4. Germline V gives CDR1 SGHVS, CDR2 FQNEAQ. The CDR3: CASSARTGNYGYTF. The CDR3, as DNA: TGTGCCAGCAGCGCTCGGACAGGGAACTATGGCTACACCTTC.

The CDR3 nucleotides read TGTGCCAGCGCCGGTGTTGAGTATGGCTACACCTTC. Translating gives CASAGVEYGYTF. This sequence joins TRBV2 and TRBJ1-2, with D hard to call. The CDR3 totals 12 residues. The ends were cut back, 8 bases at V and 5 bases at J, with 12 bases in the middle. The germline V gene encodes CDR1 SNHLY and CDR2 FYNNEI.

The chain employs TRBV9 and TRBJ2-5, with D possibly being TRBD1 (5 bases). Trimming cost V 4 bases and J 3 bases, with 13 bases left between them. Germline CDR1 reads SGDLS; CDR2 reads YYNGEE. This CDR3 region has 14 residues. The CDR3 nucleotides read TGTGCCAGCAGCCCGGACACGCCAAAAGAGACCCAGTACTTC. This translates into CASSPDTPKETQYF.

The V call is TRBV5-1, the J call TRBJ1-1, with no clear D. This CDR3 is 14 amino acids long. V dropped 0 bases and J dropped 5 bases, with 11 bases sitting between them. Germline V gene data show CDR1 as SGHRS and CDR2 as YFSETQ. The CDR3 coding sequence is TGCGCCAGCAGCTTGGTCTCAGGATATACTGAAGCTTTCTTT. Encoded protein: CASSLVSGYTEAFF. Full variable domain (remainder filled in from reference TRBV5-1 and TRBJ1-1): KAGVTQTPRYLIKTRGQQVTLSCSPISGHRSVSWYQQTPGQGLQFLFEYFSETQRNKGNFPGRFSGRQFSNSRSEMNVSTLELGDSALYLCASSLVSGYTEAFFGQGTRLTVV.

The CDR3 bases are TGCGCCAGCCGCGGGGGGGGACAAGAGACCCAGTACTTC. Amino acid sequence: CASRGGGQETQYF. This sequence joins TRBV4-1 and TRBJ2-5, with 9 bases matching TRBD2. V shed 8 bases, J shed 2 bases, and the junction held 3 bases outside the gene matches. The CDR3 runs to 13 residues. Germline values: CDR1 MGHRA, CDR2 YSYEKL.

Written as DNA, the CDR3 is TGTGCCAGCAGCTTAGAGCGGGTGGGCTCTGAAGCTTTCTTT. Its translation is CASSLERVGSEAFF. The chain recombines TRBV7-2 with TRBJ1-1; no definite D call. V dropped 1 base and J dropped 6 bases, with 12 bases sitting between them. CDR3 length: 14 residues. Per germline, CDR1 SGHTA and CDR2 FQGNSA.

This clone appeared once. The chain has TRBV27 and TRBJ2-7, with TRBD2 identical over 13 bases. CDR3 length: 20 amino acids. Germline trimming cut 4 bases from V and 3 bases from J; bases unmatched to any gene: 18. Germline V gene sequence: CDR1 MNHEY, CDR2 SMNVEV (reference sequence). CDR3 nucleotides: TGTGCCAGCAGTTACCATCGACCGGGACTAGCGGGGTTGAGGGGCTACGAGCAGTACTTC. Residues: CASSYHRPGLAGLRGYEQYF.

Only one count was recorded for this clone. The chain is built from TRBV7-9 and TRBJ2-2; the D is unclear. With 4 bases removed from V and 2 bases from J, the gap between germline ends came to 14 bases. The CDR3 runs 16 residues. Germline loops: CDR1 SEHNR, CDR2 FQNEAQ (reference sequence). The DNA of the CDR3 is TGTGCCAGCAGCTCCCCCGGGTCACAAAACACCGGGGAGCTGTTTTTT. Residues: CASSSPGSQNTGELFF.

The chain combines TRBV5-1 with TRBJ2-1; TRBD1 matches 9 bases. The CDR3 is 14 residues long. V shed 5 bases and J 1 base; nucleotides not matched to a gene: 1. Germline CDR1 and CDR2: SGHRS and YFSETQ. DNA of the CDR3: TGCGCCAGCAGTGACAGGGGGTCCTACAATGAGCAGTTCTTC. This translates into CASSDRGSYNEQFF.

The gene calls are TRBV6-5 and TRBJ2-7, with TRBD2 as a possible D gene (7 bases). Deletions cut 8 bases from V and 5 bases from J, with 19 bases between. Germline CDR1 and CDR2: MNHEY and SVGAGI. The length of the CDR3 is 14 residues. The chain's CDR3 is CASGQGGGLNEQYF. The CDR3, as DNA: TGTGCCAGCGGGCAGGGAGGGGGGTTGAACGAGCAGTACTTC.

The gene calls are TRBV7-6 and TRBJ2-5, with 8 bases identical to TRBD1. The trim removed 5 bases at V and 3 bases at J, leaving 2 bases unmatched. Germline V gene lookup returns CDR1 SGHVS and CDR2 FNYEAQ. The CDR3 extends over 13 amino acids. CDR3 protein: CASSLDREETQYF. The CDR3 coding sequence is TGTGCCAGCAGCCTGGACAGGGAAGAGACCCAGTACTTC.

The chain links TRBV7-8 to TRBJ2-1, with TRBD2 matching 8 bases. The trim removed 4 bases at V and 0 bases at J, leaving 17 bases unmatched. The CDR3 length is 20 residues. Germline V gene lookup returns CDR1 SGHVS and CDR2 FQNEAQ. The CDR3 is CASSSIGATSGSSSYNEQFF. The CDR3 DNA sequence: TGTGCCAGCAGCTCAATTGGGGCAACTAGCGGATCGAGCTCCTACAATGAGCAGTTCTTC.

CDR3 in amino acids: CASCLSAYNEQFF. In DNA form, the CDR3 reads TGTGCCAGCTGTCTGTCTGCCTACAATGAGCAGTTCTTC. This chain connects TRBV6-1 to TRBJ2-1; D is uncertain. This CDR3 comprises 13 residues. The germline V gene encodes CDR1 MNHNS and CDR2 SASEGT. Trimming stripped 8 bases from V and 2 bases from J, with 10 bases between.